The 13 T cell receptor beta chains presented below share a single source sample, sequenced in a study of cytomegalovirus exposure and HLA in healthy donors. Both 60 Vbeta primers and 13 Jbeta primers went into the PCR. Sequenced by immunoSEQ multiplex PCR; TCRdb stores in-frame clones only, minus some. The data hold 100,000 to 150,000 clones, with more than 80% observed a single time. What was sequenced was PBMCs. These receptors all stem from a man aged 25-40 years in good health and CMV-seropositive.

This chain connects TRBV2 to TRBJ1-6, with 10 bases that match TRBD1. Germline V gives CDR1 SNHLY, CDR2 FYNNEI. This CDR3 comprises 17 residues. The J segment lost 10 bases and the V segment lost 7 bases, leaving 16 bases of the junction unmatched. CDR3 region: CASKTSPGQGNRSPLHF. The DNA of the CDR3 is TGTGCCAGCAAGACCTCCCCGGGACAGGGGAACAGGTCACCCCTCCACTTT.

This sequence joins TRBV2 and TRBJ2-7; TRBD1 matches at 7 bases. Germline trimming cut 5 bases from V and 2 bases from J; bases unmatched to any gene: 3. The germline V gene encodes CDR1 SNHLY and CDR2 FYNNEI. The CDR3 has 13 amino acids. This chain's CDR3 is CASSRGPTYEQYF. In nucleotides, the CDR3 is TGTGCCAGCAGTAGGGGGCCTACCTACGAGCAGTACTTC. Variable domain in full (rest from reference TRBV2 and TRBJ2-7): EPEVTQTPSHQVTQMGQEVILRCVPISNHLYFYWYRQILGQKVEFLVSFYNNEISEKSEIFDDQFSVERPDGSNFTLKIRSTKLEDSAMYFCASSRGPTYEQYFGPGTRLTVT.

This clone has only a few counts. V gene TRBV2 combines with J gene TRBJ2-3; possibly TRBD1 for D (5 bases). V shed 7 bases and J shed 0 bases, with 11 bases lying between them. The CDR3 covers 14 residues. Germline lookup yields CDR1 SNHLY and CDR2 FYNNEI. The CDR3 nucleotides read TGTGCCAGCACTCCACAGGCTAGCACAGATACGCAGTATTTT. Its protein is CASTPQASTDTQYF.

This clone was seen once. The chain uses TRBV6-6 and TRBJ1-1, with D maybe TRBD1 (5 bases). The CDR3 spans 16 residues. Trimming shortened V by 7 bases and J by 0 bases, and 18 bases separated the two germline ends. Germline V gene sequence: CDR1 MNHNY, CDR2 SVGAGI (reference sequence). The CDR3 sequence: CASILSLQGLNTEAFF. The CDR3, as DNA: TGTGCCAGCATCCTCTCCCTCCAGGGCTTGAACACTGAAGCTTTCTTT.

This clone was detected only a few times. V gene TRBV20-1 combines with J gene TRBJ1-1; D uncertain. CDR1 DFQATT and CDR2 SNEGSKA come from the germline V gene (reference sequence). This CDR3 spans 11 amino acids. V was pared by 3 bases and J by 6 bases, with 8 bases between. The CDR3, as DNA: TGCAGTGCTAGTATTTCCTCTGAAGCTTTCTTT. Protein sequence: CSASISSEAFF.

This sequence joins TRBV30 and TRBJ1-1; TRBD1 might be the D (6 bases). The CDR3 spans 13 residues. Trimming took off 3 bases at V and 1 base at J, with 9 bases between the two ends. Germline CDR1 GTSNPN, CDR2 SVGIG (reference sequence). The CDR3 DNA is TGTGCCTGGAGGAAACAGGGGAACACTGAAGCTTTCTTT. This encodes CAWRKQGNTEAFF.

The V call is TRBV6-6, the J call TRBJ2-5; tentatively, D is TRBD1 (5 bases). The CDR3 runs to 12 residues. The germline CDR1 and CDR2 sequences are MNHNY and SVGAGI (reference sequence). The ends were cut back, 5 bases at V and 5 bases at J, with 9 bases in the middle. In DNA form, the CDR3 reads TGTGCCAGCAGTAGGGGTTCGGAGACCCAGTACTTC. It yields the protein CASSRGSETQYF.

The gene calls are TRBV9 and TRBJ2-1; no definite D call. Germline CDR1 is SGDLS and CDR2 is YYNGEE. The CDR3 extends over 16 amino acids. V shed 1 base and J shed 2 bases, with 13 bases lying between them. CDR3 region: CASSVRPADTYNEQFF. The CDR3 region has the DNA TGTGCCAGCAGCGTACGTCCGGCGGATACCTACAATGAGCAGTTCTTC.

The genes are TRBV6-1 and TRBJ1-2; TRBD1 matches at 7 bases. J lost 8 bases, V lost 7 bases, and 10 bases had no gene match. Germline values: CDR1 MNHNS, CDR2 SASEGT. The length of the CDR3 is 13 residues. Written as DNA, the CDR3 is TGTGCCAGCATTTTAGACAGGGTGGGCGGCTACACCTTC. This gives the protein CASILDRVGGYTF.

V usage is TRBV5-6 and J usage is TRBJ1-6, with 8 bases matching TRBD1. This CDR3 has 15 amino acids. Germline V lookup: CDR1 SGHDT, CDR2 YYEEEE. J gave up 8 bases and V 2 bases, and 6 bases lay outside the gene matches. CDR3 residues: CASSFRDRTYSPLHF. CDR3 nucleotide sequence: TGTGCCAGCAGCTTTCGGGACAGGACTTATTCACCCCTCCACTTT. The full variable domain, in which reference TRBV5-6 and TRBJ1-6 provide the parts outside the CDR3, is DAGVTQSPTHLIKTRGQQVTLRCSPKSGHDTVSWYQQALGQGPQFIFQYYEEEERQRGNFPDRFSGHQFPNYSSELNVNALLLGDSALYLCASSFRDRTYSPLHFGNGTRLTVT.

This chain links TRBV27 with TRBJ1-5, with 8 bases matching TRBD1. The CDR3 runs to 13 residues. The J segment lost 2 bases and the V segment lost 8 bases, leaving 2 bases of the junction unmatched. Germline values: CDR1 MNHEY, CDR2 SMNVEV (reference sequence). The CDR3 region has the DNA TGTGCCAGCCAGACAGGGGGCAATCAGCCCCAGCATTTT. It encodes CASQTGGNQPQHF.

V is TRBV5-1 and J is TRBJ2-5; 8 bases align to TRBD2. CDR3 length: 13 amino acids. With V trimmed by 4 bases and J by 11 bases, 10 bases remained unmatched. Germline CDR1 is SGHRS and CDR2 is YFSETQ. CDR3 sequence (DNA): TGCGCCAGCAGCCAGACGCTTAGCGGGGAGCAGTACTTC. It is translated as CASSQTLSGEQYF.

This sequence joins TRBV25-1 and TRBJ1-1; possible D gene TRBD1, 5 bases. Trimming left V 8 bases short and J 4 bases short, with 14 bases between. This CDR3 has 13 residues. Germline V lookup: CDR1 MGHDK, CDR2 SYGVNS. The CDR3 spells CASGAGLGTEAFF. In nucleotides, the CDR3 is TGTGCCAGCGGCGCAGGGTTAGGCACTGAAGCTTTCTTT. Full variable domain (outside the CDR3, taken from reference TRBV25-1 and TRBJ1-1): EADIYQTPRYLVIGTGKKITLECSQTMGHDKMYWYQQDPGMELHLIHYSYGVNSTEKGDLSSESTVSRIRTEHFPLTLESARPSHTSQYLCASGAGLGTEAFFGQGTRLTVV.